What follows are 25 T cell receptor beta chains derived from one specimen sequenced in a study of tumor-infiltrating lymphocytes in primary liver carcinoma. Total RNA amounting to 500 ng was the source from which TCR beta cDNA was made with a constant-region primer. Slightly modified ARM-PCR, run as three nested multiplex PCR rounds, produced the TCR beta libraries. Rounds one and two of PCR, each of roughly 11 cycles, were primed with TRBV1-TRBV30 forward primers and a C-beta reverse primer. TCRdb fed the multiplex PCR reads into MiXCR, producing one record per CDR3 protein. The sample yields over 75,000 distinct CDR3 sequences, approximately 68% seen once. Without any cell sorting, about 19-32 mg of bulk tissue yielded co-extracted RNA and DNA. What was sequenced was tumor-adjacent normal liver tissue. Source of these receptors: a man in his forties or fifties with primary liver carcinoma and hepatitis B virus infection.

This clonotype was counted once. The conserved final phenylalanine or tryptophan is absent from the CDR3, which likely points to a read error. The chain carries TRBV11-2 and TRBJ1-1; D is uncertain. This CDR3 has 13 amino acids. The germline V gene has CDR1 SGHAT and CDR2 FQNNGV. CDR3 loop: CASILVGETEAFL. CDR3 nucleotides: TGTGCCAGCATCTTAGTCGGGGAGACTGAAGCTTTCTTA.

On this clonotype itself: The junction departs from germline at one end; a sequencing error may be responsible. The rearrangement joins TRBV6-6 to TRBJ1-1, with D perhaps matching TRBD1 (6 bases). Germline V gene data show CDR1 as MNHNY and CDR2 as SVGAGI (reference sequence). The CDR3 has 13 amino acids. CDR3 loop: CASSEGVNTETFF. The CDR3 DNA sequence: TGTGCCAGCAGTGAGGGGGTGAACACTGAAACTTTCTTT.

Note on this clonotype: Sequence at one end of the junction differs from germline and may be a read error. The V and J genes are TRBV30 and TRBJ2-1; tentatively, D is TRBD2 (5 bases). CDR1 is GTSNPN, CDR2 SVGIG, per germline (reference sequence). The CDR3 extends over 11 amino acids. The CDR3 sequence is CAWTIGGERFF. The CDR3 DNA is TGTGCCTGGACCATAGGAGGTGAGCGGTTCTTC.

The DNA for the CDR3 is TGTGCCAGCAGTATAAGGAGAGGAGGTGATGAGACCCAGTACTTC. Translating it yields CASSIRRGGDETQYF. The chain links TRBV6-5 to TRBJ2-5; tentative D call: TRBD2 (5 bases). V was shortened by 5 bases and J by 5 bases, with 18 bases between the two germline ends. This CDR3 comprises 15 residues. Germline values: CDR1 MNHEY, CDR2 SVGAGI.

The chain uses TRBV11-2 and TRBJ2-5, with a weak D call TRBD2 (5 bases). The CDR3 covers 14 residues. Germline CDR1 SGHAT, CDR2 FQNNGV. V was clipped by 9 bases and J by 8 bases, with 22 bases between them. CDR3 sequence (DNA): TGTGCCAGTCAAGTCCCGGGGAACGCCGGAACCCAGTACTTC. Translating it yields CASQVPGNAGTQYF.

This clonotype was observed a few times. This chain connects TRBV5-1 to TRBJ1-2; 10 positions agree with TRBD1. V lost 4 bases and J lost 6; bases outside the gene matches: 9. Germline-derived CDR1 and CDR2 are SGHRS and YFSETQ. The CDR3 spans 15 residues. Written as DNA, the CDR3 is TGCGCCAGCAGCCCCCGGGACAGGGGTCTGGATGGCTACACCTTC. It codes for CASSPRDRGLDGYTF.

This clonotype was seen at least ten times. The J gene is TRBJ2-1, the V gene TRBV29-1, with TRBD2 matching 7 bases. V was clipped by 7 bases and J by 7 bases; unmatched bases: 16. The CDR3 sequence is 15 residues long. Germline CDR1 SQVTM, CDR2 ANQGSEA. The CDR3 nucleotides are TGCAGCGCCCTCTTACCAACGGGACTACGTAATGAGCAGTTCTTC. This translates into CSALLPTGLRNEQFF.

Only a few counts were recorded for this clonotype. One end of the junction does not line up with germline, which may come from a read error. The chain recombines TRBV4-2 with TRBJ2-7; tentatively, D is TRBD1 or TRBD2 (5 bases each). The CDR3 contains 15 residues. Per the germline V gene, CDR1 is LGHNA and CDR2 is YNFKEQ. In nucleotides, the CDR3 is TGTGCCAACAGCCAAGATAACTCCCCTGGGGGAGAGCAGTACTTC. Its translation is CANSQDNSPGGEQYF.

This clonotype was seen a single time. A read error may account for a junction end that differs from germline. The V and J genes are TRBV6-1 and TRBJ2-3; 7 bases agree with TRBD2. Germline lookup yields CDR1 MNHNS and CDR2 SASEGT. The length of the CDR3 is 18 residues. Here the CDR3 DNA reads TGTGCCAGCAGTGAACCAGCTAGCGGACCGTATATCACAGATACTCAGTATTTT. It codes for CASSEPASGPYITDTQYF.

With respect to this clonotype: This clone may be a read error of a much larger clone one base away. The V gene is TRBV14, the J gene TRBJ1-3; TRBD1 matches at 7 bases. This CDR3 contains 14 residues. The V gene's germline CDR1 is SGHDN and CDR2 FVKESK. CDR3 sequence: CAGSLGTAGNTIYF. CDR3 coding DNA: TGTGCCGGCAGCCTAGGGACAGCTGGAAACACCATATATTTT.

V gene TRBV29-1 combines with J gene TRBJ2-2; D perhaps matches TRBD1 (5 bases). Trimming cost V 6 bases and J 12 bases, with 11 bases left between them. The CDR3 is 10 amino acids. Germline-derived CDR1 and CDR2 are SQVTM and ANQGSEA. The DNA for the CDR3 is TGCAGCGTGGGGCATGTGAAGCTGTTTTTT. It yields the protein CSVGHVKLFF.

Of note for this clonotype: This CDR3 fails to terminate in the conserved phenylalanine or tryptophan, so it likely reflects a read error. The chain carries TRBV7-8 and TRBJ2-1, with TRBD2 identical over 10 bases. This CDR3 contains 15 residues. Germline CDR1 SGHVS, CDR2 FQNEAQ. DNA for the CDR3: TGTGCCATCAGCAAAAGAGGACTAGCGGACAATGAGCAGTTCCTC. It is translated as CAISKRGLADNEQFL.

V usage is TRBV11-2 and J usage is TRBJ2-5, with D possibly matching TRBD1 (6 bases). CDR1 SGHAT and CDR2 FQNNGV come from the germline V gene. V was pared by 6 bases and J by 1 base, with 12 bases between. This CDR3 spans 14 amino acids. CDR3 sequence (DNA): TGTGCCAGCAGATTCCAGGACAGCCAAGAGACCCAGTACTTC. Translating gives CASRFQDSQETQYF.

Concerning this clonotype itself: A much larger clone sits a single nucleotide away, making a read error possible. V gene TRBV5-6 combines with J gene TRBJ1-5; tentative D call: TRBD1 (5 bases). CDR1 and CDR2 from the germline V gene are SGHDT and YYEEEE. The CDR3 is 14 amino acids. The CDR3 DNA is TGTGCCAGCAGCTGGTGGGACGGGAATCAGCCCCAGCGTTTT. Translated, it gives CASSWWDGNQPQRF.

Note on this clonotype: An end of the junction differs from the germline gene, which may be a read error. The chain joins TRBV29-1 to TRBJ2-7; 11 bases agree with TRBD2. The CDR3 loop spans 14 amino acids. Germline assignment: CDR1 SQVTM and CDR2 ANQGSEA. CDR3 region: CSVELAGGPYKQYF. CDR3 DNA sequence: TGCAGCGTTGAATTAGCGGGAGGGCCCTACAAGCAGTACTTC.

Worth noting for this clonotype: Its ends do not fully match the called genes, so a read error is possible. This rearrangement joins TRBV4-1 to TRBJ2-7; TRBD1 matches 8 bases. CDR3 length: 15 residues. The germline CDR1 and CDR2 sequences are MGHRA and YSYEKL. The CDR3 nucleotides are TGCGCCGGTAGCCAAGTCGGACAGGGTGGAAGCGAGCGGTACTTC. It yields the protein CAGSQVGQGGSERYF.

This clonotype was counted at least ten times. The chain recombines TRBV14 with TRBJ2-7; D is unclear. With 1 base removed from V and 3 bases from J, the gap between germline ends came to 13 bases. Germline V gene lookup returns CDR1 SGHDN and CDR2 FVKESK. This CDR3 spans 15 amino acids. The CDR3 spells CASSQATGSYYEQYF. The CDR3 region has the DNA TGTGCCAGCAGCCAAGCCACCGGGTCCTACTACGAGCAGTACTTC.

Notes on this clonotype: Since a much larger clone is just one base distant, this may be a read error. This CDR3 fails to terminate in the conserved phenylalanine or tryptophan, so it likely reflects a read error. The rearrangement joins TRBV6-1 to TRBJ1-5; D might be TRBD1 (5 bases). With 2 bases removed from V and 2 bases from J, the gap between germline ends came to 10 bases. The V gene's germline CDR1 is MNHNS and CDR2 SASEGT. The CDR3 runs to 15 residues. The CDR3 DNA reads TGTGCCAGCAGTGAATGGGTCAGGGGCAATCAGCCCCAGCATTCT. It codes for CASSEWVRGNQPQHS.

The chain joins TRBV4-1 to TRBJ1-1, with D possibly matching TRBD1 (5 bases). The length of the CDR3 is 16 residues. Germline CDR1 reads MGHRA; CDR2 reads YSYEKL. The ends were cut back, 4 bases at V and 0 bases at J, with 15 bases in the middle. CDR3 nucleotides: TGCGCCAGCAGCCGAGAGGGTGGGGCACTGAACACTGAAGCTTTCTTT. Translated, it gives CASSREGGALNTEAFF.

Concerning this clonotype itself: This CDR3 is missing its conserved last phenylalanine or tryptophan, likely due to a read error. No DNA is shown, since the ends of the CDR3 on it are uncertain; the CDR3 is the one TCRdb lists. The rearrangement links TRBV7-8 to TRBJ1-2; TRBD1, the table's D call, was not compared with the DNA. The CDR3 is 14 residues long, ends included. Germline assignment: CDR1 SGHVS and CDR2 FQNEAQ. The CDR3: CASSLAQQGLGHTL.

This clonotype is a singleton in its sample. Being one base from a much bigger clone, this may be a read error. J is TRBJ2-7 and V is TRBV7-9; D remains ambiguous. CDR3 length: 15 amino acids. Germline CDR1 and CDR2: SEHNR and FQNEAQ (reference sequence). The CDR3 DNA is TGCGCCAGCAGCCACTCGACCCTACTGGTGGGCGAGCAGTACTTC. This translates into CASSHSTLLVGEQYF.

Turning to this clonotype: One junction end does not reproduce the germline sequence, and a read error may be involved. The rearrangement joins TRBV12-3 or TRBV12-4 to TRBJ2-1; D unresolved. The CDR3 covers 15 residues. CDR3 amino acids: CASTTPSESYSEQFF. CDR3 nucleotide sequence: TGTGCCAGCACTACGCCTTCGGAGTCCTACAGTGAGCAGTTCTTC.

As regards this clonotype: Its ends do not fully match the called genes, so a read error is possible. This sequence joins TRBV12-3 or TRBV12-4 and TRBJ2-6, with D tentatively TRBD1 (5 bases). This CDR3 is 15 amino acids long. The CDR3 here is CASSPQGAGAYVLTF. The CDR3 DNA follows: TGTGCCAGCAGCCCCCAGGGTGCTGGGGCCTACGTCCTGACTTTC.

This chain joins TRBV29-1 and TRBJ2-7; 7 bases are a match to TRBD2. Germline V gene lookup returns CDR1 SQVTM and CDR2 ANQGSEA. The CDR3 loop spans 11 amino acids. Trimming removed 7 bases from V and 7 bases from J; junction bases left unmatched: 7. CDR3 loop: CSGLALVEQYF. CDR3 in DNA: TGCAGCGGACTAGCCCTTGTGGAGCAGTACTTC.

A word on this clonotype: This may come from a read error, since a much larger clone is one base off. The rearrangement uses TRBV12-3 or TRBV12-4 and TRBJ2-7; a possible D gene is TRBD1 (7 bases). This CDR3 comprises 14 residues. In DNA, the CDR3 is TGTGTCAGCAGTTTAGGAGGGGGCGGGTACGAGCAGTACTTC. Its translation is CVSSLGGGGYEQYF.